This TCR beta chain is drawn from a study of radiation and T cells in renal cell carcinoma. Study results and caveats: Tumor samples were small regions of around 1 g.

The repertoire was sequenced with immunoSEQ multiplex PCR; TCRdb's copy has only in-frame clones and lacks some. Of about 23,000 clones in the sample, under 65% were seen once. Details on this clone: Its antigen is still unknown.

Indicated treatment: treatment-naive control, cytoreductive nephrectomy. The tumor was a clear cell renal cell carcinoma. Controls included a handful of female and approximately ten male donors, resected 2011 to 2014. The clonotype was recovered from a human donor with renal cell carcinoma. The input for sequencing was tumor tissue, taken from a patient whose treatment was nephrectomy without radiotherapy.

The CDR3 is CASSLPGQGTYEQYF. CDR3 sequence (DNA): TGTGCCAGCAGCCTACCGGGACAGGGCACCTACGAGCAGTACTTC. This chain connects TRBV13 to TRBJ2-7, with TRBD1 identical over 9 bases. The germline gives CDR1 PRHDT, CDR2 FYEKMQ (reference sequence). The CDR3 consists of 15 residues. J gave up 2 bases and V 5 bases, and 7 bases lay outside the gene matches.